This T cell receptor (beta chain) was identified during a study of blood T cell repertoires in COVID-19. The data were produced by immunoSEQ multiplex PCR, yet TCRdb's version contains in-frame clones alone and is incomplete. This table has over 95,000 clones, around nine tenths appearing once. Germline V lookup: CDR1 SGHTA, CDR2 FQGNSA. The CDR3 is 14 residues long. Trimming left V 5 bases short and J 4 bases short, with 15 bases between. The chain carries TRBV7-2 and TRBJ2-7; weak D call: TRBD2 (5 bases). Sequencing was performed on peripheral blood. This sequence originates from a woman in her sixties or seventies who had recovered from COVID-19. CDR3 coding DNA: TGTGCCAGCAGCCCCATGCGGGCTAGGTACGAGCAGTACTTC. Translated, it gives CASSPMRARYEQYF.